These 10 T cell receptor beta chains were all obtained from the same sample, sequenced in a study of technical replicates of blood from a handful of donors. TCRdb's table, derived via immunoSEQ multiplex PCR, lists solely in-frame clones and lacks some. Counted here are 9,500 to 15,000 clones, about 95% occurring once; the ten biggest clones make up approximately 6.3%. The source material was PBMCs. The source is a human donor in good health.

The CDR3 nucleotides are TGTGCCAGCAGCCCCTCCGAGCTAGCTCCCGAGCAGTACTTC. Protein product: CASSPSELAPEQYF. The genes are TRBV7-8 and TRBJ2-7; perhaps TRBD2 as D (5 bases). Per the germline V gene, CDR1 is SGHVS and CDR2 is FQNEAQ. Deletions cut 5 bases from V and 6 bases from J, with 17 bases between. This CDR3 region has 14 residues.

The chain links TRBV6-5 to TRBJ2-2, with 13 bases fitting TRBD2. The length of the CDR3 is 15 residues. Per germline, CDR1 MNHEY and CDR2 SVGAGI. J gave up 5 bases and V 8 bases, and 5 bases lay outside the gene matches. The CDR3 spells CASQGLAGVTGELFF. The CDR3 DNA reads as TGTGCCAGCCAAGGACTAGCGGGAGTAACCGGGGAGCTGTTTTTT.

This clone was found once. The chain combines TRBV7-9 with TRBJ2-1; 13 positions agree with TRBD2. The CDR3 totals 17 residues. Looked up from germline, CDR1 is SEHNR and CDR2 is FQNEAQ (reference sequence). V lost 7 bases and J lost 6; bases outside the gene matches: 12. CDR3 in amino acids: CASTPGTSGIDVNEQFF. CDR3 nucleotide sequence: TGTGCCAGCACCCCCGGGACTAGCGGGATTGATGTCAATGAGCAGTTCTTC.

This CDR3 reads CASSLVQAEQFF. CDR3 nucleotide sequence: TGTGCCAGCAGCTTGGTCCAGGCCGAGCAGTTCTTC. The genes are TRBV5-4 and TRBJ2-1; no firm D call. Trimming removed 0 bases from V and 10 bases from J, with 8 bases in between. CDR3 length equals 12 residues. Germline CDR1 is SGHNT and CDR2 is YYREEE (reference sequence). Drawing the rest from reference TRBV5-4 and TRBJ2-1, the complete variable domain is ETGVTQSPTHLIKTRGQQVTLRCSSQSGHNTVSWYQQALGQGPQFIFQYYREEENGRGNFPPRFSGLQFPNYSSELNVNALELDDSALYLCASSLVQAEQFFGPGTRLTVL.

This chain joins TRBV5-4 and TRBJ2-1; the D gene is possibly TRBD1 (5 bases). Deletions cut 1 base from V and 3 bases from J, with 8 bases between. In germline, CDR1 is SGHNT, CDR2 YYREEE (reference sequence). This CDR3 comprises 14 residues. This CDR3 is CASSLFTGYNEQFF. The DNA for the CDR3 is TGTGCCAGCAGCTTGTTTACAGGCTACAATGAGCAGTTCTTC. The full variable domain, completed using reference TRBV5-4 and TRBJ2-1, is ETGVTQSPTHLIKTRGQQVTLRCSSQSGHNTVSWYQQALGQGPQFIFQYYREEENGRGNFPPRFSGLQFPNYSSELNVNALELDDSALYLCASSLFTGYNEQFFGPGTRLTVL.

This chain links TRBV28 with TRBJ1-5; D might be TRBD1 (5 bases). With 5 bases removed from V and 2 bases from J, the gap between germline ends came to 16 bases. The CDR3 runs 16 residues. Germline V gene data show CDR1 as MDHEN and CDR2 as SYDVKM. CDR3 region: CASSGRGGGGNQPQHF. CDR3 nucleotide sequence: TGTGCCAGCAGTGGCCGGGGGGGAGGGGGCAATCAGCCCCAGCATTTT.

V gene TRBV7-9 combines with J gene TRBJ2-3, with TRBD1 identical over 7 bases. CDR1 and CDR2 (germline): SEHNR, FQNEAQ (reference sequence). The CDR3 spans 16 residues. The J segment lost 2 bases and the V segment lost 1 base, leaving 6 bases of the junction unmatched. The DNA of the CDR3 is TGTGCCAGCAGCTTAGGAGGGGGCGCGTTCACAGATACGCAGTATTTT. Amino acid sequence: CASSLGGGAFTDTQYF.

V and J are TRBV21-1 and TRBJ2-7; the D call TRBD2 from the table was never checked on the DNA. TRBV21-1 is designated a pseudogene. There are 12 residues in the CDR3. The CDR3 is CASSTGNYEQYF. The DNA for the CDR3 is TGTGCCAGCAGCACCGGGAACTACGAGCAGTACTTC.

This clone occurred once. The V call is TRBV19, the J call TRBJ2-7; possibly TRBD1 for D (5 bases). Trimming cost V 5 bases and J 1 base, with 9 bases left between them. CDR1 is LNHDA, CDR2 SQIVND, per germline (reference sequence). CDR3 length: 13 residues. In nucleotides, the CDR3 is TGTGCCAGTAGTCTGGGGCCATCCTACGAGCAGTACTTC. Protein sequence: CASSLGPSYEQYF. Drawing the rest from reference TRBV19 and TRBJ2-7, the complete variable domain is DGGITQSPKYLFRKEGQNVTLSCEQNLNHDAMYWYRQDPGQGLRLIYYSQIVNDFQKGDIAEGYSVSREKKESFPLTVTSAQKNPTAFYLCASSLGPSYEQYFGPGTRLTVT.

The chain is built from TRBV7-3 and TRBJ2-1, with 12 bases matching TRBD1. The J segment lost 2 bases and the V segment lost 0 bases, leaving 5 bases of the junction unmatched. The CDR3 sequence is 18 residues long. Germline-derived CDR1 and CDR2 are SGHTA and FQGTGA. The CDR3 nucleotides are TGTGCCAGCAGCTTAACCCCCGGGACAGGGGGCACCTACAATGAGCAGTTCTTC. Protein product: CASSLTPGTGGTYNEQFF.